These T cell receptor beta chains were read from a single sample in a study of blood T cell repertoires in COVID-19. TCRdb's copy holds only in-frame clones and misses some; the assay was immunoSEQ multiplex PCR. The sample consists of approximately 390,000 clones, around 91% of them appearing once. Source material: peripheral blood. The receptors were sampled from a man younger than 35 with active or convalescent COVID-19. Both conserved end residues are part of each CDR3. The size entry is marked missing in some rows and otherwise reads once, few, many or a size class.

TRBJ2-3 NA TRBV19 CASRTGSDTQYF
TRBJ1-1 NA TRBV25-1 CASSELPRGTEAFF
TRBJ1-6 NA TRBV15 CATSRDSGYNSPLHF
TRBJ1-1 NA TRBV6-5 CASSYVGRYTEAFF
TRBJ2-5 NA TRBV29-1 CSVERLAGVEETQYF
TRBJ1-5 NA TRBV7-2 CASSLVPGDQPQHF
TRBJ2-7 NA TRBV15 CATSREGTGGTYEQYF
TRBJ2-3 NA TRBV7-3 CASSASGGLTDTQYF
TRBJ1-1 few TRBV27 CASSPEGAEEAFF
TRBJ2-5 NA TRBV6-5 CASSYAGAGETQYF
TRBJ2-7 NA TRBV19 CASSITGFGEQYF
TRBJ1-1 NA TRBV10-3 CAISESSQGNAEAFF
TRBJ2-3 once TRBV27 CASSLWTGGTDTQYF
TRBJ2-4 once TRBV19 CASSIQRGGLNIQYF
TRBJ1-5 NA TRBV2 CASSARADYSNQPQHF
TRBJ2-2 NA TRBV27 CATVGRGSTGELFF
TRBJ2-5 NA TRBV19 CASSRTDREQETQYF
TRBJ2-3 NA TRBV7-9 CASSSSGSVADTQYF
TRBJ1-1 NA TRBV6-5 CASSLTGGFTEAFF
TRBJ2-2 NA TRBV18 CASSPGGRSTGELFF
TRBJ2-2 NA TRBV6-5 CAARGSTGELFF
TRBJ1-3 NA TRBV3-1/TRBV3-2 CASSQGGFGNTIYF
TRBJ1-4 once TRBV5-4 CASSLGQDNEKLFF
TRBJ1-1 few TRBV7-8 CASSFWGQGPANTEAFF
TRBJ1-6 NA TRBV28 CASSSVDSYNSPLHF
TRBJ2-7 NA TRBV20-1 CSASYGREYEQYF
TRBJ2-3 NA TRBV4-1 CASSPTTGEDTQYF
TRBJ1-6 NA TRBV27 CASRTGGLNSPLHF
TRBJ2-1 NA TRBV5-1 CASSIGLAWFF
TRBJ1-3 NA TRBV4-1 CASSQDLRSGNTIYF
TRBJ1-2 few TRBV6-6 CAGKGGLGGYTF
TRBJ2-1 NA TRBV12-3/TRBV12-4 CASSSTGSNEQFF
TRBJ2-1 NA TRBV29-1 CSVGSGSRHEQFF
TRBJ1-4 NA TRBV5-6 CASSVAQGATNEKLFF
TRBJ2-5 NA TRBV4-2 CASSQVTVASGETQYF
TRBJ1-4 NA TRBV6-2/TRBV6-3 CASSSSGFSTF
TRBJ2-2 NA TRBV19 CASSSKAGIGELFF
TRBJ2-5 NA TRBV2 CASSVGGDETQETQYF
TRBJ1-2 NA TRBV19 CASSGGPNYGYTF
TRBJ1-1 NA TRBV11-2 CASSLGGTSQAFF
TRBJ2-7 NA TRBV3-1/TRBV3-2 CASSQESSGIGLYEQYF
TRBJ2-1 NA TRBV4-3 CASSQRTGKNEQFF